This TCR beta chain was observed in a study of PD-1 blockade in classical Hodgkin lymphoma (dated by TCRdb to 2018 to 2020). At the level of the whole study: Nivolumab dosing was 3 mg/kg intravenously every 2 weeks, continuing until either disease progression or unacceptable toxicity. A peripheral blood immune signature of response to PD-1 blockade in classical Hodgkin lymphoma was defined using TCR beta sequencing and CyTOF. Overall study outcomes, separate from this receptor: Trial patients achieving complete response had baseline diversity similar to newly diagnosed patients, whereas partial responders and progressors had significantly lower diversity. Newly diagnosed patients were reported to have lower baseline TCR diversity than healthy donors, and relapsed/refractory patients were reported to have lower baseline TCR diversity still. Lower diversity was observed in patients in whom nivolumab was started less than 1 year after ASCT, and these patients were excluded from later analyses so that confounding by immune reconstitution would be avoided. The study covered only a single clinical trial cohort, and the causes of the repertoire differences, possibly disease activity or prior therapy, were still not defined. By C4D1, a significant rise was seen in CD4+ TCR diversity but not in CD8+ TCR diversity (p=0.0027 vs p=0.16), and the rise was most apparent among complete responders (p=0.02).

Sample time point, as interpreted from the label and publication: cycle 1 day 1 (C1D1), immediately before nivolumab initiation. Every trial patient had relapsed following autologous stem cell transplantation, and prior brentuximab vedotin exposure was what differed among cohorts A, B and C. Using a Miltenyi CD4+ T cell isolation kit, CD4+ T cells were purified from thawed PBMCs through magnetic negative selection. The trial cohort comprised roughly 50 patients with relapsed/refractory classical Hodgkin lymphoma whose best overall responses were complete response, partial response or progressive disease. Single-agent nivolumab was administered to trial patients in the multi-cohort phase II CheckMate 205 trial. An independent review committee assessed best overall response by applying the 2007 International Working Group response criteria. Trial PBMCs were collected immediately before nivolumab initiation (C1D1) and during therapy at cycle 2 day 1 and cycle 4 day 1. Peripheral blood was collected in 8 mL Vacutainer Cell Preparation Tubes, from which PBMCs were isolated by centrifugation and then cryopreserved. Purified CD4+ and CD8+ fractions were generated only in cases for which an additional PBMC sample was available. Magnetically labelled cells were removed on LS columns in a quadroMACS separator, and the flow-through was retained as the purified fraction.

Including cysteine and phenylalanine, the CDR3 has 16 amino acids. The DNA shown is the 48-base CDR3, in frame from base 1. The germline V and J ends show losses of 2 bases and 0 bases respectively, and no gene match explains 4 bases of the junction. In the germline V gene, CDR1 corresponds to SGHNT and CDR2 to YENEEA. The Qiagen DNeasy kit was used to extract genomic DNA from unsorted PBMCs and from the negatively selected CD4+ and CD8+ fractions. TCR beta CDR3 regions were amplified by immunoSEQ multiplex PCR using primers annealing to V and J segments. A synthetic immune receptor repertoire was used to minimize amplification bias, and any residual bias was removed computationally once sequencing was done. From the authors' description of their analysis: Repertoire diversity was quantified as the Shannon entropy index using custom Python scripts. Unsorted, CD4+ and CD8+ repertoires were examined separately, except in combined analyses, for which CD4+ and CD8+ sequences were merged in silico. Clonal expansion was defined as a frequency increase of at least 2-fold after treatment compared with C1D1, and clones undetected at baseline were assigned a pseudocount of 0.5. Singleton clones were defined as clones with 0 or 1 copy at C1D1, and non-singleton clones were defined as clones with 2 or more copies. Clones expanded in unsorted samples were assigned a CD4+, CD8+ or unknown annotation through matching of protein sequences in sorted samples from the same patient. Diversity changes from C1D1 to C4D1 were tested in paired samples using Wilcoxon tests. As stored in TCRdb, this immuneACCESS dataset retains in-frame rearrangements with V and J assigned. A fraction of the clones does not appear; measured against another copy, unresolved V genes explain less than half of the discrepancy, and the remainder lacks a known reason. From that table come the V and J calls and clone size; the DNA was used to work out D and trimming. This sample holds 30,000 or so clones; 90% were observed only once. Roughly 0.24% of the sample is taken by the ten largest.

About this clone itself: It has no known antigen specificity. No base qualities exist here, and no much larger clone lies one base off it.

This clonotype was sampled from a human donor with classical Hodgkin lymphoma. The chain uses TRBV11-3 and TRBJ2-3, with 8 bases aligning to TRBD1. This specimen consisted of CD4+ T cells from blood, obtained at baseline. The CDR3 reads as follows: CASSLSDRGSTDTQYF. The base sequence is TGTGCCAGCAGCTTATCCGACAGGGGAAGCACAGATACGCAGTATTTT. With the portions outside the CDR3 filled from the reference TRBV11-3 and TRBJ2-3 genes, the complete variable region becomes EAGVVQSPRYKIIEKKQPVAFWCNPISGHNTLYWYLQNLGQGPELLIRYENEEAVDDSQLPKDRFSAERLKGVDSTLKIQPAELGDSAVYLCASSLSDRGSTDTQYFGPGTRLTVL.